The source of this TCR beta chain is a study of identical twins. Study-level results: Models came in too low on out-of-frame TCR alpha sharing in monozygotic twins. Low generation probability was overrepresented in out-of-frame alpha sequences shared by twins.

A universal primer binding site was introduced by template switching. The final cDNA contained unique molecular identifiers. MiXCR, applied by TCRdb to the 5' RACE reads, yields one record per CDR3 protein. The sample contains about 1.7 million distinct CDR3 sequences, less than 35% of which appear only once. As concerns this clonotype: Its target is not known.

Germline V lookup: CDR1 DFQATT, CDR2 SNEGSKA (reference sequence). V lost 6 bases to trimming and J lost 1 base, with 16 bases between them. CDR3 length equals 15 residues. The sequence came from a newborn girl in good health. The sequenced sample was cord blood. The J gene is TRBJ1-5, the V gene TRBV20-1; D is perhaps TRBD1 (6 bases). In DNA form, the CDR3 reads TGCAGTGCCCAAGGACAGTTTGAGAGCAATCAGCCCCAGCATTTT. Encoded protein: CSAQGQFESNQPQHF.